This TCR beta chain stems from a study of identical twins. TCRdb reprocessed the 5' RACE reads with MiXCR, giving one entry per CDR3 protein. The profile shows some 600,000 distinct CDR3 sequences, about 7% of them singletons. This CDR3 comprises 17 residues. The ends lost 3 bases at V and 3 bases at J; junction bases unmatched: 10. The germline CDR1 and CDR2 sequences are LGHDT and YNNKEL (reference sequence). This clonotype was seen a handful of times. This sample was shared with a second study, whose subject was yellow fever vaccine responses in identical twins.

The TCR was taken from a young woman in good health. V usage is TRBV3-1 and J usage is TRBJ2-2; 7 nucleotides match TRBD1. The sample taken for sequencing was PBMCs. As DNA, the CDR3 is TGTGCCAGCAGCCACCTAGGACAGGTCCTTGACACCGGGGAGCTGTTTTTT. Translating it yields CASSHLGQVLDTGELFF.